This TCR beta chain was documented in a study of control samples from healthy donors and cancer patients. Deletions cut 5 bases from V and 3 bases from J, with 16 bases between. From germline, CDR1 is MNHEY and CDR2 SMNVEV (reference sequence). This CDR3 comprises 15 residues. The table came from immunoSEQ multiplex PCR; TCRdb's copy has only in-frame clones and leaves some out. Among 120,000 to 150,000 clones listed, about 91% were seen once. Material for sequencing was blood. The V and J genes are TRBV27 and TRBJ1-1, with D possibly being TRBD1 (5 bases). The sequence derives from a man aged 30 to 39 in good health. CDR3 sequence reads: CASSLSGTAYTEAFF. CDR3 coding DNA: TGTGCCAGCAGTCTCTCAGGGACTGCCTACACTGAAGCTTTCTTT.